This TCR beta chain was found in a study of blood T cell repertoires in COVID-19. V shed 0 bases and J 7 bases; nucleotides not matched to a gene: 5. From germline, CDR1 is MGHRA and CDR2 YSYEKL. The CDR3 runs 15 residues. The protocol was immunoSEQ multiplex PCR, while the TCRdb copy is restricted to in-frame clones and leaves out a portion. The profile shows some 140,000 clones, roughly 84% of them singletons. The TCR originated in a woman aged 80 or over with acute or convalescent COVID-19. The chain employs TRBV4-1 and TRBJ1-5; 8 bases fit TRBD1. What was sequenced was peripheral blood. The CDR3 region is CASSQDGRGRQPQHF. The CDR3 nucleotides are TGCGCCAGCAGCCAAGATGGCAGGGGGCGGCAGCCCCAGCATTTT.